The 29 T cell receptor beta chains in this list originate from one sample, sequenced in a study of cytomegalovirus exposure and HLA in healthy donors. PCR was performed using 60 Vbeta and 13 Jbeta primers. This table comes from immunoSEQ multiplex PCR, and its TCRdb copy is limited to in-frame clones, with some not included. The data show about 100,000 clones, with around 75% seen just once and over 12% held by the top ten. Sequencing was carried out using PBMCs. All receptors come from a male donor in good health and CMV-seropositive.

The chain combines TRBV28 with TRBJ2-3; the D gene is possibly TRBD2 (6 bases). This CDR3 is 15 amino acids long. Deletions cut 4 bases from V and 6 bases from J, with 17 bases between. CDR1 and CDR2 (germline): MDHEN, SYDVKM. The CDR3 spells CASSSSAEGTDTQYF. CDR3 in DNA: TGTGCCAGCAGTTCGTCCGCGGAGGGAACGGATACGCAGTATTTT.

CDR3 sequence (DNA): TGTGCCAGCAGCCTGGGACAGGCGAATGAAAAACTGTTTTTT. This translates into CASSLGQANEKLFF. The genes are TRBV7-9 and TRBJ1-4; TRBD1 aligns across 8 bases. The CDR3 length is 14 residues. From germline, CDR1 is SEHNR and CDR2 FQNEAQ (reference sequence). V lost 5 bases to trimming and J lost 5 bases; unmatched junction nucleotides: 4.

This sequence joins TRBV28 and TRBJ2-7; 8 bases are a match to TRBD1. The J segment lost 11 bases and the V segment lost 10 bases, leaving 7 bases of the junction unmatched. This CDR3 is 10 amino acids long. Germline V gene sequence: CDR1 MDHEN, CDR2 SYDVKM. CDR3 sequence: CATPDREEYF. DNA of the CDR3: TGTGCCACCCCGGACAGGGAGGAGTACTTC.

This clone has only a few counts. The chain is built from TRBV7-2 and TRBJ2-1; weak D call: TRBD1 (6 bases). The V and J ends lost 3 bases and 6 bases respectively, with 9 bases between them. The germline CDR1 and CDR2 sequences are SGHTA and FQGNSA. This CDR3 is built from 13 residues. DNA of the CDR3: TGTGCCAGCAGCTTCGACAGGTCCAATGAGCAGTTCTTC. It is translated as CASSFDRSNEQFF.

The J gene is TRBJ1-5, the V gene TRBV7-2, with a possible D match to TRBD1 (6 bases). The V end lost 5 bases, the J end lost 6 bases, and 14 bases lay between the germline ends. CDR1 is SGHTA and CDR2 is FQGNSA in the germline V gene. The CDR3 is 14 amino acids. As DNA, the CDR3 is TGTGCCAGCAGCCCGGGGGGCAGCCCTCAGCCCCAGCATTTT. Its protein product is CASSPGGSPQPQHF.

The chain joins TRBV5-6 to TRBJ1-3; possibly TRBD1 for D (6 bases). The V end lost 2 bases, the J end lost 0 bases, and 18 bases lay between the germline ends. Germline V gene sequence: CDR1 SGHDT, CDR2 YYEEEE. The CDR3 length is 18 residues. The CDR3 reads CASSFYWTDVSSGNTIYF. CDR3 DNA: TGTGCCAGCAGCTTTTATTGGACAGACGTCTCCTCTGGAAACACCATATATTTT.

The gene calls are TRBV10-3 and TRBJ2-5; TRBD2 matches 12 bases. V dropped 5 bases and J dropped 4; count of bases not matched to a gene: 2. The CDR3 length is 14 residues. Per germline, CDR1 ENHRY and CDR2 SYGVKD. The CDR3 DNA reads TGTGCCATCAGTCCGACTAGCGGGGGAGAGACCCAGTACTTC. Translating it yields CAISPTSGGETQYF.

The CDR3 sequence: CASSLDRGNGANVLTF. The CDR3 DNA reads TGTGCCAGCAGCTTAGACAGGGGAAATGGGGCCAACGTCCTGACTTTC. The genes are TRBV7-2 and TRBJ2-6; 7 nucleotides line up with TRBD1. The CDR3 spans 16 residues. The germline gives CDR1 SGHTA, CDR2 FQGNSA. V lost 1 base and J lost 3; bases outside the gene matches: 3.

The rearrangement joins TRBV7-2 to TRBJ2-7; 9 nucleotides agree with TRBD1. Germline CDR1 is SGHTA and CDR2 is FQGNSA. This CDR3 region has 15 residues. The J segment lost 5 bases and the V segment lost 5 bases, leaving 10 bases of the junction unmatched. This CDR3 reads CASSDPGTGFHEQYF. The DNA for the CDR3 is TGTGCCAGCAGCGACCCCGGGACAGGGTTCCACGAGCAGTACTTC. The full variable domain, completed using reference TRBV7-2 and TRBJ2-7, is GAGVSQSPSNKVTEKGKDVELRCDPISGHTALYWYRQSLGQGLEFLIYFQGNSAPDKSGLPSDRFSAERTGGSVSTLTIQRTQQEDSAVYLCASSDPGTGFHEQYFGPGTRLTVT.

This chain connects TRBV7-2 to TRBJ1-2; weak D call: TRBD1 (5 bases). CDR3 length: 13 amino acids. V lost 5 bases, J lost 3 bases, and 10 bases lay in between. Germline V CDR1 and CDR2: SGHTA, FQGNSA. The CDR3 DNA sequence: TGTGCCAGCAGCGTAGGCAGGGACTATGGCTACACCTTC. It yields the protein CASSVGRDYGYTF.

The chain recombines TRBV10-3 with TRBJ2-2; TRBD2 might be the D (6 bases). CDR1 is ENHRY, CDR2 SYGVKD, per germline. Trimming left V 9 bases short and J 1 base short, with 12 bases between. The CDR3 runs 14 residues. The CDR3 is CAMGLGGNTGELFF. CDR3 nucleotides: TGTGCCATGGGATTGGGGGGGAACACCGGGGAGCTGTTTTTT.

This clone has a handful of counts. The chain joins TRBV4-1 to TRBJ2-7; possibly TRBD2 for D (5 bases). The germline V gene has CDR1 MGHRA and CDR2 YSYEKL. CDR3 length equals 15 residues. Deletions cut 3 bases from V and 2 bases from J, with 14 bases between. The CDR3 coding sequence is TGCGCCAGCAGCCAGTTTGGACTGCCTACCTACGAGCAGTACTTC. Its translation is CASSQFGLPTYEQYF.

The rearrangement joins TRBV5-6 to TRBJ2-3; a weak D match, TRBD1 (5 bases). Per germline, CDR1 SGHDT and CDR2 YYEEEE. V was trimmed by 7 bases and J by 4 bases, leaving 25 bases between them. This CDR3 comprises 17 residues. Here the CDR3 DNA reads TGTGCCAGCCAAGGGGTCGACGAAGGATTAAGGGCAGATACGCAGTATTTT. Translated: CASQGVDEGLRADTQYF.

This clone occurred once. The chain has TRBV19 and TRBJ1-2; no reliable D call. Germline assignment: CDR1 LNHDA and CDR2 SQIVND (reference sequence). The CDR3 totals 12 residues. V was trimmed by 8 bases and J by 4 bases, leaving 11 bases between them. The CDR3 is CASRYSSYGYTF. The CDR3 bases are TGTGCCAGTCGATACAGTTCCTATGGCTACACCTTC.

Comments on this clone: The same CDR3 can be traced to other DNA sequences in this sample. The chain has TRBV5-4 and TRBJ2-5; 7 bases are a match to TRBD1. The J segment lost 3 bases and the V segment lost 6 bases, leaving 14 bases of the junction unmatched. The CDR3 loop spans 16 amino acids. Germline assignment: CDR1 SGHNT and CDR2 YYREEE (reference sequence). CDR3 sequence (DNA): TGTGCCAGCACCAAAGGGGGCAGGGGCACAGAAGAGACCCAGTACTTC. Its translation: CASTKGGRGTEETQYF.

CDR3 sequence: CAYSGGRGAFF. The CDR3 DNA reads as TGTGCCTATTCAGGCGGGAGAGGAGCTTTCTTT. This sequence joins TRBV30 and TRBJ1-1, with D uncertain. With 7 bases removed from V and 10 bases from J, the gap between germline ends came to 16 bases. Per germline, CDR1 GTSNPN and CDR2 SVGIG (reference sequence). The CDR3 is 11 residues long.

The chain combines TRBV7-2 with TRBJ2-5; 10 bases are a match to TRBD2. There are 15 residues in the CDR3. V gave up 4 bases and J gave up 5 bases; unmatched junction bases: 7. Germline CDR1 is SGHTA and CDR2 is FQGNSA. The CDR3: CASSSILAGQETQYF. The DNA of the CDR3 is TGTGCCAGCAGCTCGATACTAGCGGGGCAGGAGACCCAGTACTTC.

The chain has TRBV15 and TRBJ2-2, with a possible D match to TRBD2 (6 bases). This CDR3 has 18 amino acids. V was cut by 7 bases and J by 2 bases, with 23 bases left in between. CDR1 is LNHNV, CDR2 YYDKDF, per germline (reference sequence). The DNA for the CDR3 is TGTGCCACCACACAATTAAGCTGGGGACTCCTAAACACCGGGGAGCTGTTTTTT. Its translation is CATTQLSWGLLNTGELFF.

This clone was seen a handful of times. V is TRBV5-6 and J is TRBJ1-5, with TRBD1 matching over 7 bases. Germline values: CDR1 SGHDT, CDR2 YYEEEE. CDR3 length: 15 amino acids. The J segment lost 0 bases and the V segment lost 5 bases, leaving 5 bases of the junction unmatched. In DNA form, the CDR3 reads TGTGCCAGCAGAATAACAGGGGATAGCAATCAGCCCCAGCATTTT. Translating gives CASRITGDSNQPQHF.

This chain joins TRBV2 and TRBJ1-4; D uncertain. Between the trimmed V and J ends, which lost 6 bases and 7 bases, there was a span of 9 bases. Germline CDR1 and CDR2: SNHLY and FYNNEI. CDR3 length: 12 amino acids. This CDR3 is CASRKEGEKLFF. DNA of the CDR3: TGTGCCAGCAGGAAAGAGGGTGAAAAACTGTTTTTT.

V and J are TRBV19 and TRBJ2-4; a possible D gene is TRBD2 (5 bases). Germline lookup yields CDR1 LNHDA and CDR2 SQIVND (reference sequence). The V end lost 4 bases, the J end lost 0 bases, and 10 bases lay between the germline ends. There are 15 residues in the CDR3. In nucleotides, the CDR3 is TGTGCCAGTAGTACGCCCGGACTAGCCAAAAACATTCAGTACTTC. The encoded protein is CASSTPGLAKNIQYF.

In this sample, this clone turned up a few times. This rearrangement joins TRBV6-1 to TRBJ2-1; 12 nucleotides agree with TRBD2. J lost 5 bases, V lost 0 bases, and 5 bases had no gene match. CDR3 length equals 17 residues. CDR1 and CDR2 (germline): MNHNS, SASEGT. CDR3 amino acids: CASSEALWTSGDNEQFF. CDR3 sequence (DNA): TGTGCCAGCAGTGAAGCGTTATGGACTAGCGGGGACAATGAGCAGTTCTTC.

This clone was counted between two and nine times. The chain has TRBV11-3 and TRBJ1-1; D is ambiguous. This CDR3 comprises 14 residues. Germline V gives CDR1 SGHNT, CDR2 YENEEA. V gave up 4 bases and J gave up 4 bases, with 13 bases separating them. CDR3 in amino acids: CASSSSTGFTEAFF. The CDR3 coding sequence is TGTGCCAGCAGCTCAAGTACGGGGTTCACTGAAGCTTTCTTT.

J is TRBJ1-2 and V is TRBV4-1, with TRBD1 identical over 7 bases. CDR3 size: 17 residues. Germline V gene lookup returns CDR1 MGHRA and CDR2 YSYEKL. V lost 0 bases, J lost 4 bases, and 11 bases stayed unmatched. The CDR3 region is CASSQDLLDGTVYGYTF. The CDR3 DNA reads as TGCGCCAGCAGCCAAGATCTGCTGGACGGGACAGTCTATGGCTACACCTTC.

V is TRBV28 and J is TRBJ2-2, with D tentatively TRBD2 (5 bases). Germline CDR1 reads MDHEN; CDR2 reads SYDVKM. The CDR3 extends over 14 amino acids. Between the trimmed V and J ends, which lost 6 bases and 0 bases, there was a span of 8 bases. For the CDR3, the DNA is TGTGCCAGCAGCCCGGACTCGAACACCGGGGAGCTGTTTTTT. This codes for CASSPDSNTGELFF.

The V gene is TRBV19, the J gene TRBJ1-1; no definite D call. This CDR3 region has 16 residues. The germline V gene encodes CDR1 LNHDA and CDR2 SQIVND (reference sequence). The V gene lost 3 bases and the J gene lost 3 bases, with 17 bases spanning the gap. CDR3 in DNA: TGTGCCAGTAGTATTAATGGGGAGGGAAGGGACACTGAAGCTTTCTTT. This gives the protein CASSINGEGRDTEAFF.

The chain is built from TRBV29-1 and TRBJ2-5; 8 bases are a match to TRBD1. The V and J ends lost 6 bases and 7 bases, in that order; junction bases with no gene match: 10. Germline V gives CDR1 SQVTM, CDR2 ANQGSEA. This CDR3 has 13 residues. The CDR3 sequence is CSVDTLGTGTQYF. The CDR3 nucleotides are TGCAGCGTGGACACCTTAGGGACAGGGACCCAGTACTTC.

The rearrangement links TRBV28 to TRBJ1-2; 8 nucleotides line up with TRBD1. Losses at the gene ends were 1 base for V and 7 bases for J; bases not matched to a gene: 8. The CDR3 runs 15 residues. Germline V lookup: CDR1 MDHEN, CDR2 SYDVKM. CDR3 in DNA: TGTGCCAGCAGTTTATACCCGGACAGGGTTGGTGGCTACACCTTC. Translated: CASSLYPDRVGGYTF.

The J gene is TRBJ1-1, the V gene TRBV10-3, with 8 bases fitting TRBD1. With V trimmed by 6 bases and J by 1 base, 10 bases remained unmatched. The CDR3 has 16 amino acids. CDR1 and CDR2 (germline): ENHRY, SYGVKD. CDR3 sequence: CAISPGQEFWNTEAFF. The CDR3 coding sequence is TGTGCCATCAGCCCGGGACAGGAGTTCTGGAACACTGAAGCTTTCTTT.